This TCR beta chain originates from a study of shared clonotypes between healthy human individuals. For the study at large: Per-donor plates numbered three CD4 naive, three CD4 memory, two CD8 naive and one CD8 memory.

Of note for this clone: Its antigen is not identified.

Study findings and constraints: When naive CD4 clonotypes were compared across a few donors, around 5% were shared.

Sequenced by immunoSEQ multiplex PCR; TCRdb stores in-frame clones only, minus some. The table shows around 2.1 million clones, with approximately 94% occurring only once. CD45RO-negative, CCR7-positively selected cells formed the naive CD8 fraction, excluding terminally differentiated effector memory CD45RA+ cells. This TCR was recovered from a man younger than 35 in good health. Some clones in this sample may be carry-over from other donors' samples. The sequenced sample consisted of naive CD8+ T cells from PBMCs.

Written as DNA, the CDR3 is TGCGCCAGCAGAAGTCAGAACAGCTACGAGCAGTACTTC. It codes for CASRSQNSYEQYF. The rearrangement links TRBV5-1 to TRBJ2-7; D ambiguous. CDR3 length: 13 residues. Looked up from germline, CDR1 is SGHRS and CDR2 is YFSETQ. The V and J ends lost 5 bases and 3 bases respectively, with 12 bases between them.